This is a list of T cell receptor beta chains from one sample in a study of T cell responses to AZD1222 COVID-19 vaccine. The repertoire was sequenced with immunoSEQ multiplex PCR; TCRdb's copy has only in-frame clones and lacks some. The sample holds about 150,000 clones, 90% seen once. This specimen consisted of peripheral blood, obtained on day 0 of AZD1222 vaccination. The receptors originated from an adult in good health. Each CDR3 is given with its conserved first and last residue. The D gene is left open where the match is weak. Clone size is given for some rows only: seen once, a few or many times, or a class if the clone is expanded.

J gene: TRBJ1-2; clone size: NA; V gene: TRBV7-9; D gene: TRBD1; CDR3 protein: CASSLVGTDGYTF; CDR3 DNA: TGTGCCAGCAGCTTAGTTGGGACAGATGGCTACACCTTC
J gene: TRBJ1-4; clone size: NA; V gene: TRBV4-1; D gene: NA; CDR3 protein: CASSRWDTGFSLANEKLFF; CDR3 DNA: TGCGCCAGCAGCCGATGGGACACGGGGTTCTCGTTGGCTAATGAAAAACTGTTTTTT
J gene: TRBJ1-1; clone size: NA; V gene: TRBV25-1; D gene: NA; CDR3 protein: CASIESGADEAFF; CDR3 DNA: TGTGCCAGCATCGAATCCGGGGCGGATGAAGCTTTCTTT
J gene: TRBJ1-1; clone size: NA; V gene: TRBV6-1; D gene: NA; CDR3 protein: CASSEAGTEAFF; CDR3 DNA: TGTGCCAGCAGTGAGGCGGGCACTGAAGCTTTCTTT
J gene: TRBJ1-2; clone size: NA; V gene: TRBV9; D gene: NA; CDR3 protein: CASSGSENYGYTF; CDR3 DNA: TGTGCCAGCAGCGGTTCAGAAAACTATGGCTACACCTTC
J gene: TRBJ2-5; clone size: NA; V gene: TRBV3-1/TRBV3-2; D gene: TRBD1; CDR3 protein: CASSQDLGDRAQETQYF; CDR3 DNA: TGTGCCAGCAGCCAAGATCTTGGGGACAGGGCTCAAGAGACCCAGTACTTC
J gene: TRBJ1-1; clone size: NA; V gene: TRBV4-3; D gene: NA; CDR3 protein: CASSQERNTEAFF; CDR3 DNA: TGCGCCAGCAGCCAAGAAAGGAACACTGAAGCTTTCTTT
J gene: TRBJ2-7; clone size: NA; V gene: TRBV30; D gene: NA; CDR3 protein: CAWNTGGNEQYF; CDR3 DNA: TGTGCCTGGAATACCGGAGGCAACGAGCAGTACTTC
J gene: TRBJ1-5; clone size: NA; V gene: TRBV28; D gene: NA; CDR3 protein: CASSSQENSNQPQHF; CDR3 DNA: TGTGCCAGCAGTTCACAGGAAAATAGCAATCAGCCCCAGCATTTT
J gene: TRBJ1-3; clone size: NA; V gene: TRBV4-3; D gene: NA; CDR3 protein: CASSQWGGSGNTIYF; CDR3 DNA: TGCGCCAGCAGCCAATGGGGGGGTTCTGGAAACACCATATATTTT
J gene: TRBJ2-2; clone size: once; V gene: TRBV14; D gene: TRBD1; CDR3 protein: CASSQRDRNTGELFF; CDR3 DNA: TGTGCCAGCAGCCAACGGGACAGGAACACCGGGGAGCTGTTTTTT
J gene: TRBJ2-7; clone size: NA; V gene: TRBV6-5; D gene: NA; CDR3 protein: CASSILSSYEQYF; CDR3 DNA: TGTGCCAGCAGTATTCTTAGCTCCTACGAGCAGTACTTC
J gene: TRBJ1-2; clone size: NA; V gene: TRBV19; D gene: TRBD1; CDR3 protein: CASRPPGQLYGYTF; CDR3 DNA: TGTGCCAGTAGGCCACCGGGACAGCTCTATGGCTACACCTTC
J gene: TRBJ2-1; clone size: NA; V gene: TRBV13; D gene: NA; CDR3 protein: CASSLKGNEQFF; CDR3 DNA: TGTGCCAGCAGCTTAAAGGGGAATGAGCAGTTCTTC
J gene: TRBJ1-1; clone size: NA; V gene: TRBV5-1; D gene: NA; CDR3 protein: CASSLNPGHINTEAFF; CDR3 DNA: TGCGCCAGCAGCTTAAACCCGGGACATATCAACACTGAAGCTTTCTTT
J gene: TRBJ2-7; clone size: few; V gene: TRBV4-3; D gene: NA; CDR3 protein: CASSQAPGPNSGPSYEQYF; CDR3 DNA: TGCGCCAGCAGCCAAGCCCCGGGACCGAATAGCGGCCCCTCCTACGAGCAGTACTTC
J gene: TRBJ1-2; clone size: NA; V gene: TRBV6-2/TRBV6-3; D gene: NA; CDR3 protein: CASSPLTLRPTDNYGYTF; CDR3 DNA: TGTGCCAGCAGCCCTCTGACCCTTCGCCCCACGGATAACTATGGCTACACCTTC
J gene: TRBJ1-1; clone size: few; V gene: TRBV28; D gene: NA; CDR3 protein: CASNGTPANTEAFF; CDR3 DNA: TGTGCCAGCAACGGGACCCCGGCGAACACTGAAGCTTTCTTT
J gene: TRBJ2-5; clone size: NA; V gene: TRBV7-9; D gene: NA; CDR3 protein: CASSGVEETQYF; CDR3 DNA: TGTGCCAGCAGCGGAGTCGAGGAGACCCAGTACTTC
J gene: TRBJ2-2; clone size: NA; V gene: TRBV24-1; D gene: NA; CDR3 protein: CASRLGQGKLFF; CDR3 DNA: TGTGCCAGCCGGCTGGGGCAGGGGAAGCTGTTTTTT
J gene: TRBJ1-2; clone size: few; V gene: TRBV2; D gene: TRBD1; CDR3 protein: CAILPTRTGWNYGYTF; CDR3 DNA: TGTGCCATCTTACCAACCCGGACAGGGTGGAACTATGGCTACACCTTC
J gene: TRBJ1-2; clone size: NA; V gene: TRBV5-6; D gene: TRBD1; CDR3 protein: CASSIQGAGYGYTF; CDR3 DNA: TGTGCCAGCAGCATACAGGGGGCTGGCTATGGCTACACCTTC
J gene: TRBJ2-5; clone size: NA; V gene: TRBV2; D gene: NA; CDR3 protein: CATRDTRYQETQYF; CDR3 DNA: TGTGCCACCCGGGACACCAGGTACCAAGAGACCCAGTACTTC
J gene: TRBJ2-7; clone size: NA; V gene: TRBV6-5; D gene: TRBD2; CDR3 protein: CASSWRTSGSSYEQYF; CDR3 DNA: TGTGCCAGCAGTTGGAGGACTAGCGGATCCTCCTACGAGCAGTACTTC
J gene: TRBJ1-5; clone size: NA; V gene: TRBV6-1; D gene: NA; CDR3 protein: CASSEIGGNQPQHF; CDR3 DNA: TGTGCCAGCAGTGAGATAGGTGGCAATCAGCCCCAGCATTTT
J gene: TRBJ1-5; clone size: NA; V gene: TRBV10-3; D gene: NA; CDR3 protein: CATDKQGDGNQPQHF; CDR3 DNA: TGTGCCACCGATAAACAGGGAGACGGCAATCAGCCCCAGCATTTT
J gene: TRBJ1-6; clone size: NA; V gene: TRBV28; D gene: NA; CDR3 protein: CASSFAGSGYNSPLHF; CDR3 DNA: TGTGCCAGCAGTTTTGCGGGGTCAGGGTATAATTCACCCCTCCACTTT
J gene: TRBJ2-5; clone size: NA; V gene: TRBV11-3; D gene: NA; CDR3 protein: CASSFGGSETQYF; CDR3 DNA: TGTGCCAGCAGCTTTGGCGGGTCAGAGACCCAGTACTTC